This passage covers 2 T cell receptor beta chains from one sample sequenced in a study of blood T cell repertoires in COVID-19. TCRdb keeps only in-frame clones here, not all; method: immunoSEQ multiplex PCR. In the table there are about 250,000 clones, 75% to 85% of which are singletons. Material for sequencing was peripheral blood. The receptor set was obtained from a woman in her 70s with acute or convalescent COVID-19.

The V gene is TRBV19, the J gene TRBJ2-5; possible D gene TRBD2, 6 bases. The CDR3 is 14 residues long. CDR1 is LNHDA, CDR2 SQIVND, per germline (reference sequence). V gave up 3 bases and J gave up 1 base, with 9 bases separating them. CDR3 sequence (DNA): TGTGCCAGTAGTATCTGGGGACTCCAAGAGACCCAGTACTTC. Translating it yields CASSIWGLQETQYF.

This sequence joins TRBV5-1 and TRBJ2-1, with TRBD2 matching 13 bases. The V gene end was trimmed by 4 bases and the J gene end by 5 bases; junction bases not matched to a gene: 3. CDR3 length: 15 residues. CDR1 and CDR2 (germline): SGHRS, YFSETQ. DNA for the CDR3: TGCGCCAGCAGCACTGGACTAGCGGGGGACAATGAGCAGTTCTTC. Protein product: CASSTGLAGDNEQFF.